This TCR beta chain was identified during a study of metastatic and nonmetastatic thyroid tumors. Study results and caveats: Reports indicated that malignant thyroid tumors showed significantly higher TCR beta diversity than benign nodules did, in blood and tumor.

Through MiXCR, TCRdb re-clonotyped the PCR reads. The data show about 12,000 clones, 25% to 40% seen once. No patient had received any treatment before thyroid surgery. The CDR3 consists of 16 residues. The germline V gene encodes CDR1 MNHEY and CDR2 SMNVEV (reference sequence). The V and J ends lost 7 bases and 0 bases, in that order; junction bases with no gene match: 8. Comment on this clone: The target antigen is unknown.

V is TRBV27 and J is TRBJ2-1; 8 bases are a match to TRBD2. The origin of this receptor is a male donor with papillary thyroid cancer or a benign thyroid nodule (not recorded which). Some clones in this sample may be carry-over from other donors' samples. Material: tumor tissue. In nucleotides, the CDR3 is TGTGCCAGCACCCCGACTAGCGCGAGCTCCTACAATGAGCAGTTCTTC. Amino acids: CASTPTSASSYNEQFF.